Listed here are 3 T cell receptor beta chains from one sample, sequenced in a study of blood T cell repertoires in COVID-19. Data came from immunoSEQ multiplex PCR; TCRdb stores just in-frame clones and leaves some out. The sample lists 300,000 to 350,000 clones, about nine tenths occurring once. Material: peripheral blood. Every receptor here comes from a woman in her 70s with COVID-19, enrolled during active disease.

The chain carries TRBV5-5 and TRBJ1-2; TRBD1 matches at 8 bases. Unmatched junction bases numbered 5, after V lost 3 bases and J lost 4 bases. CDR1 SGHKS and CDR2 YYEKEE come from the germline V gene (reference sequence). The CDR3 contains 14 residues. The CDR3 here is CASSSGQGIYGYTF. The DNA of the CDR3 is TGTGCCAGCAGCTCAGGACAGGGCATCTATGGCTACACCTTC.

With respect to this clone: Other nucleotide sequences in the sample specify the same CDR3. V and J are TRBV7-9 and TRBJ1-1, with TRBD1 matching over 8 bases. The germline gives CDR1 SEHNR, CDR2 FQNEAQ (reference sequence). CDR3 length equals 12 residues. Losses at the gene ends were 6 bases for V and 5 bases for J; bases not matched to a gene: 2. For the CDR3, the DNA is TGTGCCAGCAGTCGACAGGGGACTGAAGCTTTCTTT. It specifies CASSRQGTEAFF.

The chain recombines TRBV2 with TRBJ2-5; 7 bases match TRBD1. The V and J ends lost 3 bases and 9 bases, in that order; junction bases with no gene match: 10. Per the germline V gene, CDR1 is SNHLY and CDR2 is FYNNEI. This CDR3 has 14 residues. Written as DNA, the CDR3 is TGTGCCAGCAGTGAGGTGGGGTACACAGGGGCCCAGTACTTC. Its protein is CASSEVGYTGAQYF.